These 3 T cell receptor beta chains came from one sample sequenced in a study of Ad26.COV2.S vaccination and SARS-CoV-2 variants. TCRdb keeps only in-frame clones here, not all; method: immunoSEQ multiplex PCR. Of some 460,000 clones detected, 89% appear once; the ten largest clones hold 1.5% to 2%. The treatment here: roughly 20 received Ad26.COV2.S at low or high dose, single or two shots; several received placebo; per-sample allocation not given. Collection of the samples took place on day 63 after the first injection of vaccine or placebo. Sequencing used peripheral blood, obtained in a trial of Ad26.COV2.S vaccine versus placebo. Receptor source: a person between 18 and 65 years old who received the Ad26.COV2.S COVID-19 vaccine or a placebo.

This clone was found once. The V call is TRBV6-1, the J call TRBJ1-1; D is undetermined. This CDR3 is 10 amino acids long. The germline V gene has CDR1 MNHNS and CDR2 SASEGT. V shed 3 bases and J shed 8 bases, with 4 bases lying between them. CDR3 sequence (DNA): TGTGCCAGCAGTGACGGGGAAGCTTTCTTT. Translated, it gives CASSDGEAFF.

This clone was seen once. The CDR3 nucleotides read TGTGCCAGCAGCGAGGGAGGTAACTATGGCTACACCTTC. Protein product: CASSEGGNYGYTF. The gene calls are TRBV9 and TRBJ1-2; D not certain. The CDR3 sequence is 13 residues long. Deletions cut 3 bases from V and 1 base from J, with 7 bases between. The V gene's germline CDR1 is SGDLS and CDR2 YYNGEE.

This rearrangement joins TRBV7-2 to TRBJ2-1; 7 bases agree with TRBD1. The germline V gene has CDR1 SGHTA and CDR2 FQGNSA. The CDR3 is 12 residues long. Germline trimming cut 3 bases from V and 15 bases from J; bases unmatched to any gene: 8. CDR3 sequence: CASSFMGQFRFF. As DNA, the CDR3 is TGTGCCAGCAGCTTTATGGGACAGTTTAGGTTCTTC.